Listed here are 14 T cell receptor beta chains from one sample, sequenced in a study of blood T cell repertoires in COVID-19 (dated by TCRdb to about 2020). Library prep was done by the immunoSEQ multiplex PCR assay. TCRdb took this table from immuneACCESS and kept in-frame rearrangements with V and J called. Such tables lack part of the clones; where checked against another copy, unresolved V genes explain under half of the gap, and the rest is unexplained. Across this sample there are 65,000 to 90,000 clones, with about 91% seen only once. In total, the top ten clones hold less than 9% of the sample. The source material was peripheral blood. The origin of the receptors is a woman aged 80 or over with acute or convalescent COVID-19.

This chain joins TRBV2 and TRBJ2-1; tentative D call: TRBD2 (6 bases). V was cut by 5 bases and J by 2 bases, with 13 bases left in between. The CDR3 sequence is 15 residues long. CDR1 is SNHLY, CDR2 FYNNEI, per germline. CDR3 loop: CASSSGTGTYNEQFF. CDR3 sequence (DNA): TGTGCCAGCAGTTCCGGGACTGGGACCTACAATGAGCAGTTCTTC.

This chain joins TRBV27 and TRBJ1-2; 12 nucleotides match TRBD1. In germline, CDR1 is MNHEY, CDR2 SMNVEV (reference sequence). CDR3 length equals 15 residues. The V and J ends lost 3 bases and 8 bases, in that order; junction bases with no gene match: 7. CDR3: CASSFRDRGRSGYTF. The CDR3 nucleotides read TGTGCCAGCAGTTTCCGGGACAGGGGGCGTAGCGGCTACACCTTC.

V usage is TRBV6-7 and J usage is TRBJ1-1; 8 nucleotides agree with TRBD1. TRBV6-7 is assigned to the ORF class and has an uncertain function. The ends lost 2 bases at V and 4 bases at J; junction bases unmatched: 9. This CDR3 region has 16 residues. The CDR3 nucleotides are TGTGCCAGCAGTTACCTTTTAGACAGGGGATTCACTGAAGCTTTCTTT. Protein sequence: CASSYLLDRGFTEAFF.

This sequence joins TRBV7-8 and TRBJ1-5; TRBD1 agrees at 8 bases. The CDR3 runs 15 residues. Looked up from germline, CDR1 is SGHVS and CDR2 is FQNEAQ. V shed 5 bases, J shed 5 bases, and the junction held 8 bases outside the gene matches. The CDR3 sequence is CASSPSPGGHQPQHF. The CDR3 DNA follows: TGTGCCAGCAGCCCGTCTCCAGGGGGCCATCAGCCCCAGCATTTT.

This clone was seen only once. The CDR3 loop reads CAASTSYSYNEQFF. The DNA of the CDR3 is TGTGCCGCTTCGACTAGTTACTCCTACAATGAGCAGTTCTTC. The chain has TRBV6-1 and TRBJ2-1; tentative D call: TRBD2 (6 bases). The CDR3 runs to 14 residues. V was trimmed by 11 bases and J by 0 bases, leaving 14 bases between them. Germline CDR1 reads MNHNS; CDR2 reads SASEGT.

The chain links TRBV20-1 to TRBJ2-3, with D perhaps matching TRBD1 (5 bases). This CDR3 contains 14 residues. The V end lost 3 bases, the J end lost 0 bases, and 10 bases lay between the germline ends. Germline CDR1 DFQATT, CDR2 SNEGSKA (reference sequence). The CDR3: CSASFRQSTDTQYF. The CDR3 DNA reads TGCAGTGCTAGTTTCCGACAGAGCACAGATACGCAGTATTTT.

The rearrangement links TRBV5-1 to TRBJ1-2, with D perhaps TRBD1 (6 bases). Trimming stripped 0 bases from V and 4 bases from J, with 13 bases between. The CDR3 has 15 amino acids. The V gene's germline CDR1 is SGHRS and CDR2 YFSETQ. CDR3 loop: CASSLGGRGAYGYTF. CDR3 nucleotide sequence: TGCGCCAGCAGCTTGGGTGGCAGGGGCGCCTATGGCTACACCTTC.

CDR3 DNA: TGTGCCAGCAGATCCCCCGGCCAGGGGGATGAGACCCAGTACTTC. Amino acid sequence: CASRSPGQGDETQYF. The gene calls are TRBV7-8 and TRBJ2-5; 7 nucleotides match TRBD1. The CDR3 runs to 15 residues. Germline lookup yields CDR1 SGHVS and CDR2 FQNEAQ. J was trimmed by 5 bases and V by 6 bases; bases with no gene match: 12. The variable domain in full, with the rest retrieved from reference TRBV7-8 and TRBJ2-5, is GAGVSQSPRYKVAKRGQDVALRCDPISGHVSLFWYQQALGQGPEFLTYFQNEAQLDKSGLPSDRFFAERPEGSVSTLKIQRTQQEDSAVYLCASRSPGQGDETQYFGPGTRLLVL.

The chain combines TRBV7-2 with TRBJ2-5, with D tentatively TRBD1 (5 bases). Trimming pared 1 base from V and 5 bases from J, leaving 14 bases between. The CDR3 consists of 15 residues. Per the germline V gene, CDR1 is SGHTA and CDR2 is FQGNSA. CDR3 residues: CASSLEPGSWETQYF. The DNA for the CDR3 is TGTGCCAGCAGCTTAGAACCAGGGTCTTGGGAGACCCAGTACTTC.

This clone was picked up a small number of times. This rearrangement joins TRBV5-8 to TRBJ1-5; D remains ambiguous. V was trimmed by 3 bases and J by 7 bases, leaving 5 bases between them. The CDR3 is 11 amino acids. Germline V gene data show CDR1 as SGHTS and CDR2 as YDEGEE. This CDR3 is CASSSRQPQHF. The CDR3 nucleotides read TGTGCCAGCAGCTCTAGGCAGCCCCAGCATTTT.

In nucleotides, the CDR3 is TGTGCCAGCAGCAAAGGTAACCTATCCTACGAGCAGTACTTC. It translates to CASSKGNLSYEQYF. V gene TRBV21-1 combines with J gene TRBJ2-7; TRBD2 reflects the table's D call only, with no check against the DNA. TRBV21-1 is a recognized pseudogene. The CDR3 runs 14 residues.

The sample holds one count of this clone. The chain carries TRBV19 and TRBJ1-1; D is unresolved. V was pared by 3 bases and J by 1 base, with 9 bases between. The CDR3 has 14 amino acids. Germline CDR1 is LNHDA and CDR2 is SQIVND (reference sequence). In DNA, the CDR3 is TGTGCCAGTAGTATTGGAGGAAAGAACACTGAAGCTTTCTTT. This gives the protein CASSIGGKNTEAFF.

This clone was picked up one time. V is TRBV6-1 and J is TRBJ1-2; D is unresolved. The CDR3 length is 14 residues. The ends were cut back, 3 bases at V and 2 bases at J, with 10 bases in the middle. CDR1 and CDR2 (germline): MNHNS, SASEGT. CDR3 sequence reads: CASSDHSANYGYTF. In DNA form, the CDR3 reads TGTGCCAGCAGTGACCACAGTGCGAACTATGGCTACACCTTC.

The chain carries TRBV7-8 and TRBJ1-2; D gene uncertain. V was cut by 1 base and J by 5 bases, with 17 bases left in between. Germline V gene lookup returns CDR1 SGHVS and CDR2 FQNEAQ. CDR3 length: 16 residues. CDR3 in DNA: TGTGCCAGCAGCTTAGTCCCGTCGGACTCTTCATATGGCTACACCTTC. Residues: CASSLVPSDSSYGYTF.